The 19 T cell receptor beta chains below come from one sample, sequenced in a study of blood T cells in healthy people across ages. A second PCR, run for roughly 7 to 11 cycles, used a sample-barcoded 5' primer plus a J-beta primer mix. Via MiXCR, TCRdb re-called the 5' RACE reads, giving one row per CDR3 protein. The data hold approximately 800,000 distinct CDR3 sequences, with approximately 35% observed a single time. The sequencing input was blood. The source of these receptors is a man aged 18 to 30 in good health.

About this clonotype itself: One junction end disagrees with the germline gene, perhaps due to a read error. The chain has TRBV4-3 and TRBJ2-1; the D gene is possibly TRBD1 (5 bases). The end of the DNA is better explained by TRBJ2-7, so the J call may be wrong. Germline V CDR1 and CDR2: LGHNA, YSLEER. This CDR3 region has 15 residues. Here the CDR3 reads CVSSPDSFSYNEQYF. The CDR3 nucleotides read TGCGTCAGCAGCCCCGACAGTTTCTCCTACAATGAGCAGTACTTC.

This clonotype came up a few times. The V gene is TRBV3-1, the J gene TRBJ2-5; D possibly corresponds to TRBD2 (5 bases). This CDR3 contains 12 residues. CDR1 and CDR2 (germline): LGHDT, YNNKEL (reference sequence). Trimming left V 4 bases short and J 6 bases short, with 9 bases between. The CDR3, as DNA: TGTGCCAGCAGCCCCGACTACAAGACCCAGTACTTC. Translating gives CASSPDYKTQYF.

This chain connects TRBV12-3 or TRBV12-4 to TRBJ2-7; 8 bases match TRBD1. Trimming at V came to 3 bases and at J to 3 bases, leaving 7 bases not matched to a gene. The CDR3 covers 15 residues. The CDR3 bases are TGTGCCAGCAGTTTCGACAGGGGAACGGACTACGAGCAGTACTTC. Residues: CASSFDRGTDYEQYF.

In this sample, this clonotype turned up many times. The J gene is TRBJ2-1, the V gene TRBV11-2, with D unresolved. Germline V gene sequence: CDR1 SGHAT, CDR2 FQNNGV. The CDR3 has 14 amino acids. Deletions cut 1 base from V and 6 bases from J, with 10 bases between. This CDR3 reads CASSLGVARNEQFF. DNA for the CDR3: TGTGCCAGCAGCTTAGGGGTCGCCCGCAATGAGCAGTTCTTC.

J is TRBJ1-2 and V is TRBV10-3; D ambiguous. Trimming cost V 4 bases and J 4 bases, with 16 bases left between them. The germline CDR1 and CDR2 sequences are ENHRY and SYGVKD. The CDR3 runs to 15 residues. The CDR3 sequence: CAISASGLGAYGYTF. DNA for the CDR3: TGTGCCATCAGTGCGAGTGGACTGGGTGCCTATGGCTACACCTTC.

The rearrangement joins TRBV11-2 to TRBJ1-1; 10 nucleotides line up with TRBD1. The ends lost 6 bases at V and 1 base at J; junction bases unmatched: 11. The CDR3 sequence is 17 residues long. CDR1 is SGHAT and CDR2 is FQNNGV in the germline V gene. The CDR3 DNA is TGTGCCAGCAGTCGATCGGACAGGGGGAGAGAGAACACTGAAGCTTTCTTT. Its protein is CASSRSDRGRENTEAFF. Variable domain in full (rest from reference TRBV11-2 and TRBJ1-1): EAGVAQSPRYKIIEKRQSVAFWCNPISGHATLYWYQQILGQGPKLLIQFQNNGVVDDSQLPKDRFSAERLKGVDSTLKIQPAKLEDSAVYLCASSRSDRGRENTEAFFGQGTRLTVV.

A remark on this clonotype: Its ends do not fully match the called genes, so a read error is possible. The chain couples TRBV12-3 or TRBV12-4 to TRBJ2-1, with 8 nucleotides matching TRBD1. The CDR3 loop spans 16 amino acids. As DNA, the CDR3 is TGTGTCAGCAGTTCAGGACAGGGTCCGGGATACAATGAGCAGTTCTTC. Its protein product is CVSSSGQGPGYNEQFF.

The chain combines TRBV24-1 with TRBJ2-4; D is perhaps TRBD2 (6 bases). Germline V lookup: CDR1 KGHDR, CDR2 SFDVKD. Trimming stripped 6 bases from V and 13 bases from J, with 18 bases between. The CDR3 runs to 13 residues. CDR3 DNA: TGTGCCACCAGTCGGGACCGGGGAGGCCCCCAGTACTTC. Translated: CATSRDRGGPQYF.

Notes on this clonotype: This may stem from a read error, because a much larger clone lies one nucleotide away. The chain carries TRBV25-1 and TRBJ2-5; either TRBD1 or TRBD2 may fit D (5 bases each). The CDR3 extends over 11 amino acids. V lost 8 bases and J lost 11, with 15 bases in between. Germline V gene data show CDR1 as MGHDK and CDR2 as SYGVNS. Here the CDR3 reads CASRRGSEQYF. CDR3 nucleotide sequence: TGTGCCAGCCGACGGGGCAGTGAGCAGTACTTC.

This clonotype has just a few counts. This chain links TRBV20-1 with TRBJ1-5; tentatively, D is TRBD1 (5 bases). CDR1 and CDR2 from the germline V gene are DFQATT and SNEGSKA (reference sequence). This CDR3 region has 13 residues. The V and J ends lost 3 bases and 7 bases respectively, with 13 bases between them. The CDR3 DNA is TGCAGTGCTAGTAGAGGCAAGGGGCAGCCCCAGCATTTT. Translating it yields CSASRGKGQPQHF.

The V gene is TRBV20-1, the J gene TRBJ2-7, with TRBD2 as a possible D gene (5 bases). The CDR3 sequence is 16 residues long. V was pared by 0 bases and J by 0 bases, with 15 bases between. Germline V lookup: CDR1 DFQATT, CDR2 SNEGSKA (reference sequence). In DNA form, the CDR3 reads TGCAGTGCTAGAGATCGCGGGTTTGGACTCTCCTACGAGCAGTACTTC. This codes for CSARDRGFGLSYEQYF.

The chain combines TRBV7-2 with TRBJ1-6; TRBD1 is a possible D gene (5 bases). CDR1 SGHTA and CDR2 FQGNSA come from the germline V gene. This CDR3 is 16 amino acids long. Trimming took off 2 bases at V and 4 bases at J, with 12 bases between the two ends. CDR3 DNA: TGTGCCAGCAGCTTAATAGGGGTTTCGTATAATTCACCCCTCCACTTT. Its translation is CASSLIGVSYNSPLHF. Drawing the rest from reference TRBV7-2 and TRBJ1-6, the complete variable domain is GAGVSQSPSNKVTEKGKDVELRCDPISGHTALYWYRQSLGQGLEFLIYFQGNSAPDKSGLPSDRFSAERTGGSVSTLTIQRTQQEDSAVYLCASSLIGVSYNSPLHFGNGTRLTVT.

The chain has TRBV4-1 and TRBJ1-2; D gene ambiguous. V lost 0 bases and J 8 bases, leaving 13 bases between the germline ends. Germline CDR1 is MGHRA and CDR2 is YSYEKL. The CDR3 is 14 amino acids. The CDR3 coding sequence is TGCGCCAGCAGCCAAGAGCGCTATTCGGAGGGCTACACCTTC. Residues: CASSQERYSEGYTF.

The rearrangement joins TRBV7-2 to TRBJ2-2; D remains unclear. The V and J ends lost 5 bases and 4 bases respectively, with 11 bases between them. The CDR3 extends over 14 amino acids. Germline V CDR1 and CDR2: SGHTA, FQGNSA. This CDR3 is CTSSPDLSTGELFF. In DNA, the CDR3 is TGTACCAGCAGCCCCGACCTCTCCACCGGGGAGCTGTTTTTT.

The V and J genes are TRBV2 and TRBJ2-1; D not certain. Germline loops: CDR1 SNHLY, CDR2 FYNNEI. CDR3 length equals 10 residues. The CDR3 here is CATNYNEQFF. CDR3 in DNA: TGTGCTACCAACTACAATGAGCAGTTCTTC.

A word on this clonotype: A single base separates this from a much larger clone, so it may be a read error. This chain uses TRBV20-1 with TRBJ2-3, with 8 bases fitting TRBD2. Germline V gives CDR1 DFQATT, CDR2 SNEGSKA (reference sequence). The length of the CDR3 is 13 residues. Germline trimming cut 6 bases from V and 6 bases from J; bases unmatched to any gene: 8. CDR3 sequence (DNA): TGCAGTGCCGCAAGCGGGGGAATGGATACGCAGTATTTT. Its protein is CSAASGGMDTQYF.

This clonotype was detected a few times. The gene calls are TRBV6-6 and TRBJ2-3; 9 positions match TRBD2. CDR1 and CDR2 (germline): MNHNY, SVGAGI (reference sequence). The CDR3 has 14 residues. After removal of 8 bases from V and 9 bases from J, the junction contained 12 bases not matched to a gene. The CDR3: CASLAGGLKGTQYF. Written as DNA, the CDR3 is TGTGCCAGCCTGGCGGGGGGGCTTAAAGGCACGCAGTATTTT.

The chain is built from TRBV7-2 and TRBJ2-3, with TRBD1 matching 7 bases. This CDR3 has 15 residues. Trimming cost V 3 bases and J 2 bases; bases outside gene matches: 5. Germline values: CDR1 SGHTA, CDR2 FQGNSA. The CDR3: CASSFAGTVTDTQYF. In DNA, the CDR3 is TGTGCCAGCAGCTTCGCCGGGACAGTCACAGATACGCAGTATTTT.

CDR3 sequence reads: CASSPRGTRIGNTIYF. The CDR3 nucleotides are TGTGCCAGTAGCCCTCGCGGGACAAGGATCGGAAACACCATATATTTT. This rearrangement joins TRBV19 to TRBJ1-3, with a weak D call TRBD1 (6 bases). Deletions cut 6 bases from V and 4 bases from J, with 19 bases between. Germline CDR1 and CDR2: LNHDA and SQIVND (reference sequence). The CDR3 covers 16 residues. Together with reference TRBV19 and TRBJ1-3, the CDR3 gives the full variable domain: DGGITQSPKYLFRKEGQNVTLSCEQNLNHDAMYWYRQDPGQGLRLIYYSQIVNDFQKGDIAEGYSVSREKKESFPLTVTSAQKNPTAFYLCASSPRGTRIGNTIYFGEGSWLTVV.